The present entry profiles one T cell receptor (beta chain) with its context. The data were obtained in a study of T cells after somatic rescue of genetic block. Profiling relied on immunoSEQ multiplex PCR, and the TCRdb table lists in-frame clones only, not all of them. In the table there are about 72,000 clones, more than 75% of which are singletons. CDR3 length: 11 amino acids. V shed 8 bases and J shed 9 bases, with 11 bases lying between them. Per germline, CDR1 LNHDA and CDR2 SQIVND (reference sequence). V is TRBV19 and J is TRBJ1-5; D not resolved. Sample: peripheral blood mononuclear cells (PBMCs). The source is a man aged 25-40 years. The chain's CDR3 is CASQASGPQHF. The CDR3 nucleotides read TGTGCCAGTCAAGCCAGTGGGCCCCAGCATTTT. The full variable domain, rest sourced from reference TRBV19 and TRBJ1-5, is DGGITQSPKYLFRKEGQNVTLSCEQNLNHDAMYWYRQDPGQGLRLIYYSQIVNDFQKGDIAEGYSVSREKKESFPLTVTSAQKNPTAFYLCASQASGPQHFGDGTRLSIL.